What follows are 13 T cell receptor beta chains derived from one specimen sequenced in a study of technical replicates of blood from a few donors. Clones were sequenced by immunoSEQ multiplex PCR, and TCRdb holds only the in-frame ones, with some missing. The sample lists about 70,000 clones, 85% to 95% occurring once. The sequencing sample was made of T cells isolated from PBMCs. All receptors come from a human donor in good health.

The chain links TRBV5-1 to TRBJ2-3, with a weak D call TRBD2 (5 bases). Germline V CDR1 and CDR2: SGHRS, YFSETQ. This CDR3 region has 13 residues. Deletions cut 2 bases from V and 5 bases from J, with 9 bases between. The CDR3 nucleotides are TGCGCCAGCAGCTTACTAGTGGGAGATACGCAGTATTTT. Protein: CASSLLVGDTQYF.

V gene TRBV5-1 combines with J gene TRBJ2-2; maybe TRBD2 (6 bases). Germline assignment: CDR1 SGHRS and CDR2 YFSETQ. Trimming removed 0 bases from V and 3 bases from J, with 15 bases in between. The CDR3 extends over 17 amino acids. In DNA, the CDR3 is TGCGCCAGCAGCTTGGATGGCGGAGGGACGTACACCGGGGAGCTGTTTTTT. Its protein is CASSLDGGGTYTGELFF. The entire variable domain, with the rest obtained from reference TRBV5-1 and TRBJ2-2, is as follows: KAGVTQTPRYLIKTRGQQVTLSCSPISGHRSVSWYQQTPGQGLQFLFEYFSETQRNKGNFPGRFSGRQFSNSRSEMNVSTLELGDSALYLCASSLDGGGTYTGELFFGEGSRLTVL.

This clone was detected only once. The V call is TRBV23-1, the J call TRBJ1-1, with D possibly matching TRBD1 (5 bases). TRBV23-1 is sorted into the ORF group, with uncertain function. Between the trimmed V and J ends, which lost 1 base and 12 bases, there was a span of 9 bases. This CDR3 spans 11 amino acids. CDR3 bases: TGCGCCAGCAGTCAATGTAGGGGATCTTTCTTT. It codes for CASSQCRGSFF.

This chain joins TRBV11-2 and TRBJ2-7; TRBD2 matches 10 bases. The germline V gene has CDR1 SGHAT and CDR2 FQNNGV. The CDR3 runs 15 residues. Unmatched junction bases numbered 8, after V lost 5 bases and J lost 4 bases. The CDR3 reads CASSDPSGSGYEQYF. CDR3 DNA: TGTGCCAGCAGCGACCCTAGCGGGAGCGGGTACGAGCAGTACTTC.

This clone was observed once. The chain links TRBV6-1 to TRBJ2-7, with D tentatively TRBD2 (6 bases). Germline V lookup: CDR1 MNHNS, CDR2 SASEGT. The V and J ends lost 6 bases and 2 bases respectively, with 11 bases between them. The CDR3 has 13 amino acids. Here the CDR3 DNA reads TGTGCCAGCAGGCCCTCGGGGGCCTACGAGCAGTACTTC. This codes for CASRPSGAYEQYF.

V is TRBV5-1 and J is TRBJ2-7, with no clear D. This CDR3 comprises 14 residues. Germline CDR1 reads SGHRS; CDR2 reads YFSETQ. With 0 bases removed from V and 3 bases from J, the gap between germline ends came to 10 bases. The CDR3 DNA sequence: TGCGCCAGCAGCTTGGAGAGTAGCCTCTACGAGCAGTACTTC. Residues: CASSLESSLYEQYF.

The chain recombines TRBV6-1 with TRBJ2-7; unclear D gene. The CDR3 is 12 amino acids. V lost 7 bases and J lost 3, with 10 bases in between. Germline CDR1 is MNHNS and CDR2 is SASEGT. CDR3 loop: CASTSRNYEQYF. CDR3 in DNA: TGTGCCAGCACTTCCAGGAACTACGAGCAGTACTTC.

V gene TRBV27 combines with J gene TRBJ2-7, with 11 nucleotides matching TRBD2. From germline, CDR1 is MNHEY and CDR2 SMNVEV (reference sequence). Losses at the gene ends were 8 bases for V and 4 bases for J; bases not matched to a gene: 13. The length of the CDR3 is 16 residues. The CDR3 protein is CASGPYTSGRGYEQYF. CDR3 in DNA: TGTGCCAGCGGTCCTTATACTAGCGGGAGAGGGTACGAGCAGTACTTC.

V gene TRBV7-2 combines with J gene TRBJ1-5; D gene ambiguous. The CDR3 sequence is 13 residues long. V dropped 1 base and J dropped 6 bases, with 7 bases sitting between them. CDR1 and CDR2 from the germline V gene are SGHTA and FQGNSA. CDR3 loop: CASSLVPGQPQHF. The DNA for the CDR3 is TGTGCCAGCAGCTTAGTTCCAGGTCAGCCCCAGCATTTT.

The chain uses TRBV11-3 and TRBJ2-2; no firm D call. Germline V lookup: CDR1 SGHNT, CDR2 YENEEA. The CDR3 contains 11 residues. V lost 3 bases and J 7 bases, leaving 3 bases between the germline ends. The CDR3 sequence is CASSFGGELFF. For the CDR3, the DNA is TGTGCCAGCAGCTTCGGCGGGGAGCTGTTTTTT.

V gene TRBV29-1 combines with J gene TRBJ1-2, with D possibly being TRBD1 (5 bases). CDR1 and CDR2 from the germline V gene are SQVTM and ANQGSEA. CDR3 length equals 13 residues. V gave up 4 bases and J gave up 6 bases, with 15 bases separating them. CDR3 sequence: CSVARRGSHGYTF. CDR3 DNA sequence: TGCAGCGTTGCGAGAAGGGGTTCCCATGGCTACACCTTC.

The chain combines TRBV6-1 with TRBJ1-2; weak D call: TRBD1 (6 bases). There are 18 residues in the CDR3. The V end was cut by 2 bases, the J end by 7 bases, with 26 bases between. In germline, CDR1 is MNHNS, CDR2 SASEGT. CDR3 DNA sequence: TGTGCCAGCAGTGAACGGTGGGGGCGCACTAGCGAATATCTTGGCTACACCTTC. This sequence encodes CASSERWGRTSEYLGYTF.

The chain recombines TRBV7-9 with TRBJ2-2, with a weak D call TRBD2 (5 bases). V was cut by 3 bases and J by 5 bases, with 13 bases left in between. Germline values: CDR1 SEHNR, CDR2 FQNEAQ (reference sequence). CDR3 length equals 15 residues. CDR3 residues: CASSFGARATGELFF. As DNA, the CDR3 is TGTGCCAGCAGCTTTGGAGCGCGGGCGACCGGGGAGCTGTTTTTT.